What follows are 25 T cell receptor beta chains derived from one specimen sequenced in a study of identical twins. TCRdb recomputed calls from the 5' RACE reads with MiXCR, one row per CDR3 protein. The table lists around 670,000 distinct CDR3 sequences, 5.5% to 6.5% of them singletons, with 1.5% to 2% in the top ten. Sequences were obtained from naive T cells sorted from blood. The receptors come from a man aged 18 to 35 in good health.

This clonotype occurred many times. The chain couples TRBV10-3 to TRBJ2-7; 11 bases map to TRBD2. There are 15 residues in the CDR3. Germline trimming cut 4 bases from V and 0 bases from J; bases unmatched to any gene: 2. Germline-derived CDR1 and CDR2 are ENHRY and SYGVKD. The CDR3 coding sequence is TGTGCCATCAGTGTCACTAGCGGGAGCTCCTACGAGCAGTACGTC. It specifies CAISVTSGSSYEQYV.

In this sample, this clonotype turned up many times. The chain has TRBV12-3 or TRBV12-4 and TRBJ2-2; D is tentatively TRBD1 or TRBD2 (5 bases each). Trimming pared 6 bases from V and 7 bases from J, leaving 9 bases between. The CDR3 totals 12 residues. In nucleotides, the CDR3 is TGTGCCAGCAGCAGGGACGGCGGGGAGCTGTTTTTT. This codes for CASSRDGGELFF.

This clonotype was seen at least ten times. V is TRBV29-1 and J is TRBJ1-2; D is uncertain. Germline loops: CDR1 SQVTM, CDR2 ANQGSEA. The CDR3 totals 13 residues. The V end was cut by 4 bases, the J end by 6 bases, with 15 bases between. The CDR3 DNA sequence: TGCAGCGTTGTAATTGATCAACGGGATGGCTACACCTTC. This translates into CSVVIDQRDGYTF. Full variable domain (missing parts from reference TRBV29-1 and TRBJ1-2): SAVISQKPSRDICQRGTSLTIQCQVDSQVTMMFWYRQQPGQSLTLIATANQGSEATYESGFVIDKFPISRPNLTFSTLTVSNMSPEDSSIYLCSVVIDQRDGYTFGSGTRLTVV.

This clonotype was detected many times. The rearrangement uses TRBV9 and TRBJ1-4; perhaps TRBD1 as D (5 bases). CDR1 and CDR2 from the germline V gene are SGDLS and YYNGEE. The germline V and J ends were trimmed by 4 bases and 2 bases, with 21 bases remaining between them. This CDR3 comprises 18 residues. In DNA form, the CDR3 reads TGTGCCAGCAGCCCCGGGACCGCTCCTCCCACGACTAATGAAAAACTGTTTTTT. It translates to CASSPGTAPPTTNEKLFF. The whole variable domain, filled in from reference TRBV9 and TRBJ1-4, reads DSGVTQTPKHLITATGQRVTLRCSPRSGDLSVYWYQQSLDQGLQFLIQYYNGEERAKGNILERFSAQQFPDLHSELNLSSLELGDSALYFCASSPGTAPPTTNEKLFFGSGTQLSVL.

The chain links TRBV7-9 to TRBJ2-7; D remains unclear. Trimming stripped 3 bases from V and 2 bases from J, with 11 bases between. From germline, CDR1 is SEHNR and CDR2 FQNEAQ (reference sequence). There are 14 residues in the CDR3. DNA of the CDR3: TGTGCCAGCAGCTTCTCGACTTCCCCCTACGAGCAGTACGTC. Translation gives CASSFSTSPYEQYV.

This clonotype appeared many times. J is TRBJ2-7 and V is TRBV29-1; 11 nucleotides agree with TRBD1. The germline V gene has CDR1 SQVTM and CDR2 ANQGSEA. CDR3 length: 13 residues. The ends lost 7 bases at V and 1 base at J; junction bases unmatched: 3. Written as DNA, the CDR3 is TGCAGCGGAGGGACAGGGGGGTCCTACGAGCAGTACTTC. Encoded protein: CSGGTGGSYEQYF.

This clonotype was found a few times. V usage is TRBV27 and J usage is TRBJ2-5; D uncertain. There are 10 residues in the CDR3. CDR1 MNHEY and CDR2 SMNVEV come from the germline V gene (reference sequence). The V and J ends lost 10 bases and 5 bases respectively, with 8 bases between them. The chain's CDR3 is CAKTAETQYF. CDR3 bases: TGTGCCAAGACGGCCGAGACCCAGTACTTC.

There are a few counts of this clonotype. J is TRBJ2-5 and V is TRBV3-1; D remains ambiguous. The V gene lost 1 base and the J gene lost 5 bases, with 5 bases spanning the gap. The length of the CDR3 is 12 residues. CDR1 is LGHDT, CDR2 YNNKEL, per germline (reference sequence). This CDR3 reads CASSQVYETQYF. CDR3 nucleotides: TGTGCCAGCAGCCAAGTTTATGAGACCCAGTACTTC.

This clonotype has a count of ten or more. The gene calls are TRBV20-1 and TRBJ2-7; 9 bases map to TRBD2. Germline V gives CDR1 DFQATT, CDR2 SNEGSKA (reference sequence). CDR3 length: 14 residues. CDR3 in DNA: TGCAGCGCGGCCCCTATTAGCGGGAGCAACGAGCAGTACTTC. This codes for CSAAPISGSNEQYF.

This clonotype came up a few times. The J gene is TRBJ2-1, the V gene TRBV5-6, with D perhaps matching TRBD1 (5 bases). Germline CDR1 is SGHDT and CDR2 is YYEEEE. This CDR3 has 16 amino acids. V dropped 4 bases and J dropped 3 bases, with 17 bases sitting between them. This CDR3 is CASSADRPSLYNEQFF. CDR3 coding DNA: TGTGCCAGCAGCGCTGACAGACCCTCTCTCTACAATGAGCAGTTCTTC.

This clonotype was detected only a few times. V is TRBV4-1 and J is TRBJ1-1; no clear D. The CDR3 totals 15 residues. CDR1 is MGHRA and CDR2 is YSYEKL in the germline V gene. V lost 1 base and J lost 1, with 10 bases in between. The DNA for the CDR3 is TGCGCCAGCAGCCAAGCAGGTCCAGAGAACACTGAAGCTTTCTTT. It specifies CASSQAGPENTEAFF.

This clonotype has a count of ten or more. The genes are TRBV20-1 and TRBJ2-1, with D unresolved. Looked up from germline, CDR1 is DFQATT and CDR2 is SNEGSKA (reference sequence). The CDR3 length is 12 residues. Trimming took 4 bases from V and 15 from J, leaving 19 bases between them. The CDR3 region has the DNA TGCAGTGCTACCCTGTGGGGTTTGAGAATGTTCTTC. Translating gives CSATLWGLRMFF.

The chain is built from TRBV7-8 and TRBJ1-2; D not certain. V was clipped by 0 bases and J by 0 bases, with 8 bases between them. Germline lookup yields CDR1 SGHVS and CDR2 FQNEAQ. The CDR3 runs 15 residues. CDR3 in amino acids: CASSLAGSANYGYTF. The DNA for the CDR3 is TGTGCCAGCAGCTTAGCAGGATCTGCTAACTATGGCTACACCTTC.

This clonotype was seen more than once but under ten times. This chain links TRBV5-1 with TRBJ2-7; D ambiguous. The CDR3 has 11 amino acids. Germline V lookup: CDR1 SGHRS, CDR2 YFSETQ. V was pared by 5 bases and J by 3 bases, with 6 bases between. The CDR3 spells CASRDDYEQYF. The DNA for the CDR3 is TGCGCCAGCAGAGACGACTACGAGCAGTACTTC. Full variable domain (remainder filled in from reference TRBV5-1 and TRBJ2-7): KAGVTQTPRYLIKTRGQQVTLSCSPISGHRSVSWYQQTPGQGLQFLFEYFSETQRNKGNFPGRFSGRQFSNSRSEMNVSTLELGDSALYLCASRDDYEQYFGPGTRLTVT.

J is TRBJ2-7 and V is TRBV21-1; the table's D call of TRBD2 was not tested on the DNA. TRBV21-1 is a pseudogene. CDR3 length equals 13 residues. CDR3 DNA sequence: TGTGCCAGCACCTTCAAGGGCCACTACGAGCAGTACTTC. Amino acid sequence: CASTFKGHYEQYF.

This clonotype was counted ten times or more. This chain uses TRBV10-3 with TRBJ1-1; D remains unclear. Between the trimmed V and J ends, which lost 4 bases and 6 bases, there was a span of 9 bases. The germline CDR1 and CDR2 sequences are ENHRY and SYGVKD. The length of the CDR3 is 12 residues. The CDR3 sequence: CAISAPSSEAFF. The CDR3 region has the DNA TGTGCCATCAGTGCCCCCTCGTCTGAAGCTTTCTTT.

This clonotype came up many times. The CDR3 reads CASSQDISLNEQFF. The CDR3 DNA reads as TGCGCCAGCAGCCAAGATATTTCCCTGAATGAGCAGTTCTTC. The J gene is TRBJ2-1, the V gene TRBV4-3; D gene ambiguous. Trimming took off 0 bases at V and 7 bases at J, with 10 bases between the two ends. CDR3 length: 14 amino acids. Germline V gives CDR1 LGHNA, CDR2 YSLEER.

This clonotype was observed at least ten times. J is TRBJ2-3 and V is TRBV7-3, with 9 bases that match TRBD1. V shed 2 bases and J 4 bases; nucleotides not matched to a gene: 10. This CDR3 is built from 17 residues. Germline V CDR1 and CDR2: SGHTA, FQGTGA. The CDR3 sequence: CASSLYGTGIRADTQYF. In nucleotides, the CDR3 is TGTGCCAGCAGCTTATACGGGACAGGGATAAGGGCAGATACGCAGTATTTT.

The rearrangement links TRBV3-1 to TRBJ2-7, with a weak D call TRBD1 (6 bases). Trimming cost V 2 bases and J 5 bases, with 13 bases left between them. Germline V gene sequence: CDR1 LGHDT, CDR2 YNNKEL (reference sequence). The CDR3 is 14 amino acids. CDR3 bases: TGTGCCAGCAGCCAAATGGGGGCTGGGAACGAGCAGTACTTC. Its translation: CASSQMGAGNEQYF.

This clonotype was detected a few times. The chain carries TRBV29-1 and TRBJ2-1; D remains ambiguous. CDR3 length: 13 residues. The germline V gene encodes CDR1 SQVTM and CDR2 ANQGSEA. Trimming stripped 3 bases from V and 7 bases from J, with 13 bases between. CDR3 sequence: CSVERRLENEQFF. CDR3 bases: TGCAGCGTTGAGCGGAGACTGGAGAATGAGCAGTTCTTC.

This clonotype was detected a few times. This sequence joins TRBV3-1 and TRBJ2-1, with no clear D. The CDR3 has 13 residues. V was clipped by 1 base and J by 4 bases, with 5 bases between them. Germline loops: CDR1 LGHDT, CDR2 YNNKEL (reference sequence). This CDR3 is CASSQAYYNEQFF. The CDR3 coding sequence is TGTGCCAGCAGCCAAGCCTATTACAATGAGCAGTTCTTC.

In its sample, this clonotype was seen many times. This chain joins TRBV5-8 and TRBJ1-4; TRBD1 matches at 9 bases. Germline loops: CDR1 SGHTS, CDR2 YDEGEE. Trimming took 3 bases from V and 9 from J; bases not matched to a gene: 3. The CDR3 has 13 residues. The CDR3 spells CASSWDREKKLFF. For the CDR3, the DNA is TGTGCCAGCAGCTGGGACAGGGAGAAAAAACTGTTTTTT.

The rearrangement joins TRBV21-1 to TRBJ2-7; the D call of TRBD1 is as the table states it, not checked on the DNA. TRBV21-1 is marked as a pseudogene. This CDR3 is built from 15 residues. CDR3 nucleotide sequence: TGTGCCAGCAGCAAAACCGACAGGGGGGTAGGCGAGCAGTACGTC. It yields the protein CASSKTDRGVGEQYV.

This clonotype was found many times. V and J are TRBV20-1 and TRBJ2-1; 10 bases align to TRBD2. The CDR3 consists of 13 residues. Germline V gives CDR1 DFQATT, CDR2 SNEGSKA (reference sequence). V dropped 3 bases and J dropped 9; count of bases not matched to a gene: 5. CDR3 region: CSASSGRMSEQFF. The CDR3 DNA is TGCAGTGCTAGTAGCGGGAGGATGAGTGAGCAGTTCTTC.

The chain has TRBV20-1 and TRBJ2-2; weak D call: TRBD1 (6 bases). V lost 6 bases to trimming and J lost 0 bases, with 8 bases between them. The CDR3 totals 13 residues. Germline lookup yields CDR1 DFQATT and CDR2 SNEGSKA (reference sequence). This CDR3 reads CSAGTTNTGELFF. CDR3 nucleotides: TGCAGTGCCGGGACAACGAACACCGGGGAGCTGTTTTTT.